The 18 T cell receptor beta chains given below trace back to one sample, sequenced in a study of response to subunit inactivated influenza vaccine. MiXCR was run by TCRdb on the RT-PCR reads, yielding one entry per CDR3 protein. Of some 300,000 distinct CDR3 sequences listed, roughly 22% are singletons. The sequencing here drew on PBMCs from blood, taken about 19 months after vaccination. These TCRs come from a man between 50 and 69 years old who received an inactivated influenza vaccine.

The chain uses TRBV7-9 and TRBJ2-3; D remains ambiguous. The V end was cut by 3 bases, the J end by 12 bases, with 13 bases between. Germline lookup yields CDR1 SEHNR and CDR2 FQNEAQ (reference sequence). The length of the CDR3 is 12 residues. CDR3 nucleotide sequence: TGTGCCAGCAGCTTGACCGACTCCCCTCAGTATTTT. It encodes CASSLTDSPQYF.

V and J are TRBV13 and TRBJ2-7; 9 bases match TRBD1. The V gene's germline CDR1 is PRHDT and CDR2 FYEKMQ (reference sequence). This CDR3 contains 13 residues. V dropped 6 bases and J dropped 3; count of bases not matched to a gene: 3. CDR3 nucleotide sequence: TGTGCCAGCAGGCCGACAGGGGGCTACGAGCAGTACTTC. It specifies CASRPTGGYEQYF.

This rearrangement joins TRBV6-5 to TRBJ2-6; 7 nucleotides agree with TRBD1. The germline CDR1 and CDR2 sequences are MNHEY and SVGAGI. Trimming took 4 bases from V and 1 from J; bases not matched to a gene: 7. This CDR3 has 17 amino acids. This chain's CDR3 is CASSSTGKGSGANVLTF. The CDR3 bases are TGTGCCAGCAGTTCGACAGGGAAGGGTTCTGGGGCCAACGTCCTGACTTTC.

This clonotype occurred a few times. The J gene is TRBJ1-3, the V gene TRBV25-1; the D gene is possibly TRBD1 (5 bases). Germline CDR1 MGHDK, CDR2 SYGVNS. V lost 6 bases, J lost 6 bases, and 12 bases lay in between. The CDR3 runs 13 residues. In DNA, the CDR3 is TGTGCCAGCAGCCCAGGGTTCGAAAACACCATATATTTT. Amino acid sequence: CASSPGFENTIYF.

This clonotype has a handful of counts. This chain connects TRBV19 to TRBJ1-1; 9 bases are a match to TRBD1. V shed 7 bases, J shed 4 bases, and the junction held 13 bases outside the gene matches. The CDR3 is 16 amino acids. Germline CDR1 reads LNHDA; CDR2 reads SQIVND (reference sequence). CDR3 DNA sequence: TGTGCCAGTACCGACAACAGGGGGCTGGGGGGCACTGAAGCTTTCTTT. Translated, it gives CASTDNRGLGGTEAFF.

This clonotype has a handful of counts. The genes are TRBV2 and TRBJ1-6, with no clear D. From germline, CDR1 is SNHLY and CDR2 FYNNEI. The CDR3 length is 19 residues. V was clipped by 6 bases and J by 4 bases, with 25 bases between them. CDR3 DNA sequence: TGTGCCAGCAGAAAAGACGGCCGAAGTAGAGGAATATATAATTCACCCCTCCACTTT. As protein: CASRKDGRSRGIYNSPLHF.

In this sample, this clonotype turned up a few times. The rearrangement uses TRBV12-3 or TRBV12-4 and TRBJ1-6; 7 nucleotides match TRBD1. This CDR3 region has 14 residues. V shed 6 bases, J shed 6 bases, and the junction held 5 bases outside the gene matches. CDR3 protein: CASSQGQFNSPLHF. The CDR3 DNA sequence: TGTGCCAGCAGCCAGGGACAGTTTAATTCACCCCTCCACTTT.

This rearrangement joins TRBV20-1 to TRBJ1-6, with TRBD1 matching 8 bases. CDR3 length: 15 residues. CDR1 is DFQATT, CDR2 SNEGSKA, per germline (reference sequence). Unmatched junction bases numbered 6, after V lost 2 bases and J lost 6 bases. The CDR3 loop reads CSARQNRGFNSPLHF. The CDR3 bases are TGCAGTGCTAGACAAAACAGGGGGTTTAATTCACCCCTCCACTTT.

The rearrangement joins TRBV11-2 to TRBJ2-7, with TRBD2 as a possible D gene (5 bases). V dropped 5 bases and J dropped 6 bases, with 17 bases sitting between them. The CDR3 runs 14 residues. Germline CDR1 and CDR2: SGHAT and FQNNGV. CDR3 DNA: TGTGCCAGCAGCCCCCTCAGTGAGGGAAGCGAGCAGTACTTC. It codes for CASSPLSEGSEQYF.

V and J are TRBV10-3 and TRBJ1-1; D is undetermined. The CDR3 is made up of 13 amino acids. V lost 0 bases and J 2 bases, leaving 4 bases between the germline ends. Germline CDR1 is ENHRY and CDR2 is SYGVKD. The CDR3 DNA follows: TGTGCCATCAGTGAGTCTGCCAACACTGAAGCTTTCTTT. Translated: CAISESANTEAFF.

Only a few counts were recorded for this clonotype. This rearrangement joins TRBV18 to TRBJ1-1, with 7 positions matching TRBD1. The CDR3 consists of 14 residues. The V gene end was trimmed by 4 bases and the J gene end by 11 bases; junction bases not matched to a gene: 13. Germline V gives CDR1 KGHSH, CDR2 LQKENI. The CDR3, as DNA: TGTGCCAGCTCACAGACAGGGAGTGCCGGTGGCGCTTTCTTT. This translates into CASSQTGSAGGAFF.

This clonotype was counted a few times. CDR3 residues: CASTWTGGDSPLHF. CDR3 coding DNA: TGTGCCAGCACCTGGACAGGGGGCGATTCACCCCTCCACTTT. J is TRBJ1-6 and V is TRBV25-1; the match to TRBD1 covers 11 bases. Germline CDR1 MGHDK, CDR2 SYGVNS. The CDR3 contains 14 residues. J gave up 8 bases and V 7 bases, and 4 bases lay outside the gene matches.

This clonotype was counted a few times. This chain joins TRBV2 and TRBJ2-7; TRBD2 matches 7 bases. Per germline, CDR1 SNHLY and CDR2 FYNNEI. The CDR3 is 18 amino acids. The V and J ends lost 0 bases and 4 bases, in that order; junction bases with no gene match: 15. The CDR3 spells CASSEALSGATLPYEQYF. CDR3 nucleotide sequence: TGTGCCAGCAGTGAAGCGCTGAGCGGGGCAACTCTACCGTACGAGCAGTACTTC.

There are a few counts of this clonotype. The V gene is TRBV30, the J gene TRBJ1-3; the D gene is possibly TRBD1 (5 bases). Per the germline V gene, CDR1 is GTSNPN and CDR2 is SVGIG (reference sequence). Trimming cost V 0 bases and J 1 base, with 13 bases left between them. The CDR3 loop spans 16 amino acids. The CDR3 DNA follows: TGTGCCTGGAGTGTATCCGGGCCAGGGTCTGGAAACACCATATATTTT. Protein: CAWSVSGPGSGNTIYF.

CDR3 sequence reads: CASRIGSLGEQYF. DNA of the CDR3: TGTGCCAGCAGGATCGGGAGCCTTGGCGAGCAGTACTTC. This rearrangement joins TRBV6-2 or TRBV6-3 to TRBJ2-7; D may be TRBD2 (6 bases). CDR3 size: 13 residues. V lost 6 bases to trimming and J lost 6 bases, with 15 bases between them. Germline V gives CDR1 MNHEY, CDR2 SVGEGT.

This clonotype was counted only a few times. The gene calls are TRBV10-3 and TRBJ1-2, with TRBD1 as a possible D gene (6 bases). Trimming removed 6 bases from V and 5 bases from J, with 7 bases in between. The germline V gene encodes CDR1 ENHRY and CDR2 SYGVKD. The CDR3 is 11 residues long. This chain's CDR3 is CAISRGYGYTF. CDR3 coding DNA: TGTGCCATCAGCAGGGGTTATGGCTACACCTTC.

The chain carries TRBV30 and TRBJ1-6, with a tentative D call TRBD1 (5 bases). The CDR3 totals 15 residues. Trimming cost V 2 bases and J 1 base, with 9 bases left between them. Per germline, CDR1 GTSNPN and CDR2 SVGIG (reference sequence). This CDR3 is CAWSTQGSYNSPLHF. CDR3 sequence (DNA): TGTGCCTGGAGTACCCAGGGATCCTATAATTCACCCCTCCACTTT.

This clonotype was detected a few times. The chain has TRBV7-9 and TRBJ1-2; TRBD1 aligns across 8 bases. Germline-derived CDR1 and CDR2 are SEHNR and FQNEAQ (reference sequence). Losses at the gene ends were 5 bases for V and 4 bases for J; bases not matched to a gene: 9. The CDR3 is made up of 15 amino acids. The CDR3: CASSPYTTGAYGYTF. In DNA, the CDR3 is TGTGCCAGCAGCCCATATACGACAGGGGCCTATGGCTACACCTTC.